This TCR beta chain was recovered during a study of human thymus T cells. Notes on the study in general: What appeared biased in thymic and blood repertoires was the usage of V and J genes.

Using immunoSEQ multiplex PCR, the repertoire was profiled, and TCRdb retains in-frame clones only, with some absent. The sample holds 120,000 or so clones; approximately 96% are singletons and the top ten take 0.02% to 0.03%. CDR1 and CDR2 (germline): SGHVT, SQSDAQ. This CDR3 has 18 amino acids. Trimming removed 2 bases from V and 8 bases from J, with 24 bases in between. Thymus was obtained from resections taken during corrective heart surgery. Turning to this clone: The antigen is unknown.

V gene TRBV7-4 combines with J gene TRBJ1-4; D not resolved. The sample consisted of thymus tissue. The TCR comes from a boy in the first two years of life with a congenital heart defect but otherwise immunologically healthy. The CDR3 loop reads CASSLSGWMHTRGEKLFF. The CDR3 region has the DNA TGTGCCAGCAGCTTAAGCGGATGGATGCACACCCGAGGCGAAAAACTGTTTTTT.